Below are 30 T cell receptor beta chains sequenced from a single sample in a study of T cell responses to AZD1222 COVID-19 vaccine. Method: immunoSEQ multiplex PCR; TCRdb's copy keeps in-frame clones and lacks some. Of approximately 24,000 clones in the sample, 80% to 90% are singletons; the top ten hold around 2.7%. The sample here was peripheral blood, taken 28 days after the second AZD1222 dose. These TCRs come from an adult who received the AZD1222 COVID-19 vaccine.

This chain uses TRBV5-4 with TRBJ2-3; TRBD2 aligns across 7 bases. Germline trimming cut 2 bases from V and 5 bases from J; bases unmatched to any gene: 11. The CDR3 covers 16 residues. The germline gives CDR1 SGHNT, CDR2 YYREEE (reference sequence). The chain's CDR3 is CASSLGGGGGLDTQYF. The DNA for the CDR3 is TGTGCCAGCAGCTTAGGCGGGGGTGGCGGACTAGATACGCAGTATTTT.

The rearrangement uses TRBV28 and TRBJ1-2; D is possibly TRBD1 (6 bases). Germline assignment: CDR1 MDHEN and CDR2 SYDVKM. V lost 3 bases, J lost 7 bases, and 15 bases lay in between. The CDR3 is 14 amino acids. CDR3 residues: CASSFMGGRGGYTF. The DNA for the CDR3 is TGTGCCAGCAGTTTTATGGGGGGCAGAGGTGGCTACACCTTC.

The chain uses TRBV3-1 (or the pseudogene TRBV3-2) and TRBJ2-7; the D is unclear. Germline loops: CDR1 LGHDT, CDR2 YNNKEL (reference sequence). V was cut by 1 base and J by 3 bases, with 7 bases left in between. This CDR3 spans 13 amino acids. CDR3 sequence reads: CASSQGIGYEQYF. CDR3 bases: TGTGCCAGCAGCCAAGGAATTGGCTACGAGCAGTACTTC.

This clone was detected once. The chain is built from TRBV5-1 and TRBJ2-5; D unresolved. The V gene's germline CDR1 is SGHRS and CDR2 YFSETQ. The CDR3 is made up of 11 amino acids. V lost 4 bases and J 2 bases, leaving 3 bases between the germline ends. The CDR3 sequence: CASSGQETQYF. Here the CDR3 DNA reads TGCGCCAGCAGCGGGCAAGAGACCCAGTACTTC. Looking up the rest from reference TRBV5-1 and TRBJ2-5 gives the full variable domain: KAGVTQTPRYLIKTRGQQVTLSCSPISGHRSVSWYQQTPGQGLQFLFEYFSETQRNKGNFPGRFSGRQFSNSRSEMNVSTLELGDSALYLCASSGQETQYFGPGTRLLVL.

The CDR3 DNA reads TGCGCCAGCAGCTTGGATACAGGGTACAATGAAAAACTGTTTTTT. It specifies CASSLDTGYNEKLFF. The genes are TRBV5-1 and TRBJ1-4; perhaps TRBD1 as D (6 bases). V shed 0 bases and J shed 5 bases, with 11 bases lying between them. The CDR3 has 15 residues. CDR1 and CDR2 from the germline V gene are SGHRS and YFSETQ.

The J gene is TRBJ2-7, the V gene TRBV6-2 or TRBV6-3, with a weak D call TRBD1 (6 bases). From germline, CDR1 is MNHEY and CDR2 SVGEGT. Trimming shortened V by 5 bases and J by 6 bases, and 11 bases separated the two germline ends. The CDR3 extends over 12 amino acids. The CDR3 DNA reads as TGTGCCAGCAGTATCCTCAGGGGCGAGCAGTACTTC. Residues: CASSILRGEQYF.

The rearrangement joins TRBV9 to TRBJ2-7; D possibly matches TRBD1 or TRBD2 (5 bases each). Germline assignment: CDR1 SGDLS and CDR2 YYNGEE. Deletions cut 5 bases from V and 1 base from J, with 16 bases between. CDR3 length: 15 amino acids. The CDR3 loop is CASSVGTEKSYEQYF. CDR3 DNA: TGTGCCAGCAGTGTTGGGACCGAGAAATCCTACGAGCAGTACTTC.

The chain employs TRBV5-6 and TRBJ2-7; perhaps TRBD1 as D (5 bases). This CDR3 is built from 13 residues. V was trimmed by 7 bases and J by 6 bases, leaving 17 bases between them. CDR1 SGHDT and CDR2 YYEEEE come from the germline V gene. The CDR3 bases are TGTGCCAGCTTCAAGATGGACATCGGCGAGCAGTACTTC. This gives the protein CASFKMDIGEQYF. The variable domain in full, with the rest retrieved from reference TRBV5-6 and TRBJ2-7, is DAGVTQSPTHLIKTRGQQVTLRCSPKSGHDTVSWYQQALGQGPQFIFQYYEEEERQRGNFPDRFSGHQFPNYSSELNVNALLLGDSALYLCASFKMDIGEQYFGPGTRLTVT.

The CDR3 reads CASSFGGASQLFF. The CDR3 DNA reads as TGTGCCAGCAGCTTTGGGGGGGCAAGTCAGCTGTTTTTT. This chain connects TRBV9 to TRBJ2-2; TRBD2 might be the D (7 bases). The CDR3 sequence is 13 residues long. The germline V and J ends were trimmed by 4 bases and 12 bases, with 16 bases remaining between them. CDR1 and CDR2 from the germline V gene are SGDLS and YYNGEE.

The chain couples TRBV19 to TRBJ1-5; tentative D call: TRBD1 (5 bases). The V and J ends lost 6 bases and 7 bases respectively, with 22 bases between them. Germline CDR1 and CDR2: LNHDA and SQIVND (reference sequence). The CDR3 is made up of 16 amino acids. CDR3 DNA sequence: TGTGCCAGTAGACGCGGGACGTCAGGTTTACACCAGCCCCAGCATTTT. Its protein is CASRRGTSGLHQPQHF.

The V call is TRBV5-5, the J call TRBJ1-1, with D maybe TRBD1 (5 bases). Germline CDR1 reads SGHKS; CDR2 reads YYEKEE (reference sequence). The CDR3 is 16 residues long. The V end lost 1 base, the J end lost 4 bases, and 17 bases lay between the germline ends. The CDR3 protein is CASSLSLAGFGTEAFF. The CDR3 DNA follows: TGTGCCAGCAGCTTGTCGCTCGCAGGGTTTGGCACTGAAGCTTTCTTT.

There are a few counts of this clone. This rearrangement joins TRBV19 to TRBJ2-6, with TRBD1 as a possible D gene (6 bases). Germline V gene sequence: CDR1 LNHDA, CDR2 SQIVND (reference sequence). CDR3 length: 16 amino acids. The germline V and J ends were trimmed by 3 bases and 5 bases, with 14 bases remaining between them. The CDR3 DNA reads TGTGCCAGTAGTATGGATACAGGGCCCTGGGCCAACGTCCTGACTTTC. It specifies CASSMDTGPWANVLTF.

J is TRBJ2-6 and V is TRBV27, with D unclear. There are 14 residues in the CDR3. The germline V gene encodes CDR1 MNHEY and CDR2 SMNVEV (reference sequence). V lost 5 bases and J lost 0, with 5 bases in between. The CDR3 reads CASSQPSGANVLTF. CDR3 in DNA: TGTGCCAGCAGTCAGCCCTCTGGGGCCAACGTCCTGACTTTC. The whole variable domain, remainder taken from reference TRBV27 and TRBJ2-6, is EAQVTQNPRYLITVTGKKLTVTCSQNMNHEYMSWYRQDPGLGLRQIYYSMNVEVTDKGDVPEGYKVSRKEKRNFPLILESPSPNQTSLYFCASSQPSGANVLTFGAGSRLTVL.

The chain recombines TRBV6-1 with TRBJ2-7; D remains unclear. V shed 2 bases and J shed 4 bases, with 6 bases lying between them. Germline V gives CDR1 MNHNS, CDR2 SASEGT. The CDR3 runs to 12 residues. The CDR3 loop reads CASSESGYEQYF. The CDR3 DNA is TGTGCCAGCAGTGAATCCGGGTACGAGCAGTACTTC.

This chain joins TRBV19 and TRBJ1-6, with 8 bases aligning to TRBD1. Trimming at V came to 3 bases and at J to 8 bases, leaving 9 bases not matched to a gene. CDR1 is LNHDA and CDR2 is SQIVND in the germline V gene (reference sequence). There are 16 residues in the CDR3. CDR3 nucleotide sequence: TGTGCCAGTAGTATTCAAGGGACAGGCGGGTATTCACCCCTCCACTTT. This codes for CASSIQGTGGYSPLHF.

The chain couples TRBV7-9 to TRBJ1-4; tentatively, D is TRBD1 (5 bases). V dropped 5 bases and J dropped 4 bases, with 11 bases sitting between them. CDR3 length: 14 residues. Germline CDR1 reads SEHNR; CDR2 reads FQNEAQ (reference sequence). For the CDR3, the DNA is TGTGCCAGCAGCCCAAGACAGTATAATGAAAAACTGTTTTTT. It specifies CASSPRQYNEKLFF.

In nucleotides, the CDR3 is TGTGCTAGTGCTCCGGGGGACCAGCAGCCCCAGCATTTT. Residues: CASAPGDQQPQHF. The genes are TRBV12-5 and TRBJ1-5; tentative D call: TRBD1 (5 bases). This CDR3 spans 13 amino acids. Looked up from germline, CDR1 is LGHNT and CDR2 is FRNRAP. V lost 7 bases and J lost 7, with 14 bases in between.

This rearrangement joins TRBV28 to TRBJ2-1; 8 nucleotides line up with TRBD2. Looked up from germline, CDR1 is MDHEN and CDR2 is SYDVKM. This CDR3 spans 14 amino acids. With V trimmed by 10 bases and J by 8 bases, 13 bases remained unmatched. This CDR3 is CATGGVGFGYEQFF. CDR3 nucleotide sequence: TGTGCCACCGGGGGGGTTGGGTTTGGCTATGAGCAGTTCTTC.

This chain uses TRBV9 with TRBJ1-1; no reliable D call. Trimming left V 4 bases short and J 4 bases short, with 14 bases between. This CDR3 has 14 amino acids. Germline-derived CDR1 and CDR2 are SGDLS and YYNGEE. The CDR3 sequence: CASSPIGSGTEAFF. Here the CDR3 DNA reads TGTGCCAGCAGCCCCATCGGGAGCGGCACTGAAGCTTTCTTT. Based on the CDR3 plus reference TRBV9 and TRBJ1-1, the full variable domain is DSGVTQTPKHLITATGQRVTLRCSPRSGDLSVYWYQQSLDQGLQFLIQYYNGEERAKGNILERFSAQQFPDLHSELNLSSLELGDSALYFCASSPIGSGTEAFFGQGTRLTVV.

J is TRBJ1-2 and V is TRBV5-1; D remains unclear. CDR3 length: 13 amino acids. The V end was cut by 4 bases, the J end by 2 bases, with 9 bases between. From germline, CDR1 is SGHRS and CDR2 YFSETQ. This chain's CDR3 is CASSRADNYGYTF. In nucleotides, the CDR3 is TGCGCCAGCAGCCGGGCGGACAACTATGGCTACACCTTC.

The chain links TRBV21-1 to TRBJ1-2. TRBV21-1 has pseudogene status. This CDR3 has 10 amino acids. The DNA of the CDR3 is TGTGCCAGCAGCACGGGGGGCTACACCTTC. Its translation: CASSTGGYTF.

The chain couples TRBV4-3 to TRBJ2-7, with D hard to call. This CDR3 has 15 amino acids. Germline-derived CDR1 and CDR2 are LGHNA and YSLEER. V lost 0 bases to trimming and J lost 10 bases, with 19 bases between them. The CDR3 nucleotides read TGCGCCAGCAGCCAAGACGCGATCCTCGGACCCTTCCAGTACTTC. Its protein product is CASSQDAILGPFQYF.

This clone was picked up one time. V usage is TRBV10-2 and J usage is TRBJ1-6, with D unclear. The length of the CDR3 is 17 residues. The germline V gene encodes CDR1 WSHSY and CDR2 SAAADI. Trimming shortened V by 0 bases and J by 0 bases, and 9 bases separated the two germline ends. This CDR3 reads CASSESRGSSYNSPLHF. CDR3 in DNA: TGCGCCAGCAGTGAGTCGAGAGGCAGCTCCTATAATTCACCCCTCCACTTT.

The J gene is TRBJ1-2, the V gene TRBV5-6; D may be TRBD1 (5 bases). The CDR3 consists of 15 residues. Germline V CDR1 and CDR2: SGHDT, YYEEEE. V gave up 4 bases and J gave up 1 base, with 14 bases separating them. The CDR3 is CASSGHRTFNYGYTF. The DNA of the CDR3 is TGTGCCAGCAGCGGACACAGGACTTTTAACTATGGCTACACCTTC. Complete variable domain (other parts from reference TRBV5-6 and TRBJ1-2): DAGVTQSPTHLIKTRGQQVTLRCSPKSGHDTVSWYQQALGQGPQFIFQYYEEEERQRGNFPDRFSGHQFPNYSSELNVNALLLGDSALYLCASSGHRTFNYGYTFGSGTRLTVV.

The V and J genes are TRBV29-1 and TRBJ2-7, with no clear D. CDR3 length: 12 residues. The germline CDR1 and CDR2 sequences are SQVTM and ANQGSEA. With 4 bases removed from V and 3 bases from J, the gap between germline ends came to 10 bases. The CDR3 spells CSVGQQSYEQYF. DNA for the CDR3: TGCAGCGTTGGGCAACAGAGCTACGAGCAGTACTTC.

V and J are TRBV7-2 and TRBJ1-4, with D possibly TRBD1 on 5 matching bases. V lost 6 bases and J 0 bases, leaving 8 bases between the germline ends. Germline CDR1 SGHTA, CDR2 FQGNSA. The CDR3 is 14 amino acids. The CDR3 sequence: CASRQGATNEKLFF. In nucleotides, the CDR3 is TGTGCCAGCAGGCAGGGTGCAACTAATGAAAAACTGTTTTTT.

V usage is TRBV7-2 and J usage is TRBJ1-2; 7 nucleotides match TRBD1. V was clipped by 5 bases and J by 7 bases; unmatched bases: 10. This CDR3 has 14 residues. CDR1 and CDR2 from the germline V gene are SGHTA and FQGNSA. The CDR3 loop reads CASSPDRQKSGYTF. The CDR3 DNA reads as TGTGCCAGCAGCCCGGACAGGCAAAAGAGTGGCTACACCTTC. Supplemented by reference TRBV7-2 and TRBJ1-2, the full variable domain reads GAGVSQSPSNKVTEKGKDVELRCDPISGHTALYWYRQSLGQGLEFLIYFQGNSAPDKSGLPSDRFSAERTGGSVSTLTIQRTQQEDSAVYLCASSPDRQKSGYTFGSGTRLTVV.

In nucleotides, the CDR3 is TGTGCCAGCTCACTCCGGGCGGACACCATATATTTT. Its protein product is CASSLRADTIYF. The chain combines TRBV18 with TRBJ1-3; D remains ambiguous. The CDR3 totals 12 residues. CDR1 is KGHSH, CDR2 LQKENI, per germline. Trimming removed 4 bases from V and 8 bases from J, with 9 bases in between.

The CDR3 nucleotides read TGCGCCAGCAGCCAGGACAGGGGTAATTCACCCCTCCACTTT. Its protein is CASSQDRGNSPLHF. This chain uses TRBV5-1 with TRBJ1-6, with 9 bases matching TRBD1. CDR1 and CDR2 from the germline V gene are SGHRS and YFSETQ. V lost 4 bases to trimming and J lost 6 bases; unmatched junction nucleotides: 2. This CDR3 is 14 amino acids long. Variable domain in full (rest from reference TRBV5-1 and TRBJ1-6): KAGVTQTPRYLIKTRGQQVTLSCSPISGHRSVSWYQQTPGQGLQFLFEYFSETQRNKGNFPGRFSGRQFSNSRSEMNVSTLELGDSALYLCASSQDRGNSPLHFGNGTRLTVT.

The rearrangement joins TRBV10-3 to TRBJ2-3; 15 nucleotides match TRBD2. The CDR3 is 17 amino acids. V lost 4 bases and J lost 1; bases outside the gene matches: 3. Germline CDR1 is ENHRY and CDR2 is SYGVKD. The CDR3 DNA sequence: TGTGCCATCAGTGGGACTAGCGGGGGGGGAGGCACAGATACGCAGTATTTT. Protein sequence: CAISGTSGGGGTDTQYF.